Here is one T cell receptor (beta chain) with its context. Its matching antigen is unknown. The V end was cut by 3 bases, the J end by 4 bases, with 12 bases between. Germline CDR1 and CDR2: SGHDN and FVKESK. This CDR3 comprises 14 residues. TCRdb's table, derived via immunoSEQ multiplex PCR, lists solely in-frame clones and lacks some. The table lists 90,000 to 110,000 clones, 85% to 95% of them singletons. This entry is derived from a study of siplizumab effects on memory and regulatory T cells. Study-level points and caveats: Mappable alloreactive CD4+ clones came from Treg cells 68.8% of the time on average with siplizumab, against about 25% in controls.

The genes are TRBV14 and TRBJ1-2; D unresolved. The sequence was collected from a human donor in good health. The sample comprised CD4+ T cells sorted from blood. The CDR3 region is CASSQQGPPYGYTF. The CDR3 region has the DNA TGTGCCAGCAGCCAGCAAGGACCGCCCTATGGCTACACCTTC.